A single sample is the source of the 21 T cell receptor beta chains below, sequenced in a study of human T cells and chemical hapten exposure (dated by TCRdb to the early 2020s). This sample's time point label indicates: patch test 2, 6 weeks after DPC sensitization. This sample's treatment or condition label indicates: therapeutic diphenylcyclopropenone sensitization with weekly scalp DPC. Unfractionated whole blood was collected in Tempus Blood RNA tubes, and total RNA was extracted from that blood. The library was produced with RACE. The run used a NextSeq 500. The public reads were reprocessed in TCRdb via fastp at Q25 and MiXCR, keeping in-frame beta chains. Each record represents a unique CDR3 protein, reported with the most common genes and DNA among its rows. Here the sample has 40,000 or so distinct CDR3 sequences; 9.5% to 10% occur a single time. The ten largest clones represent 14% to 15% of the sample.

Sample: whole blood, taken in connection with sensitization to the hapten diphenylcyclopropenone (DPC). All receptors come from a woman in her 30s with alopecia areata. Some clones in this sample may be carry-over from other donors' samples.

At least ten counts were recorded for this clonotype. J is TRBJ1-5 and V is TRBV6-1, with D tentatively TRBD1 (5 bases). The germline CDR1 and CDR2 sequences are MNHNS and SASEGT. Trimming stripped 7 bases from V and 2 bases from J, with 15 bases between. The CDR3 has 15 amino acids. The CDR3 loop is CASTGGKWGNQPQHF. DNA of the CDR3: TGTGCCAGCACCGGGGGGAAATGGGGCAATCAGCCCCAGCATTTT.

This clonotype has a handful of counts. The chain has TRBV7-6 and TRBJ2-6; D call uncertain. CDR1 is SGHVS, CDR2 FNYEAQ, per germline. Between the trimmed V and J ends, which lost 8 bases and 0 bases, there was a span of 5 bases. This CDR3 has 13 residues. The CDR3 DNA sequence: TGTGCCAGCGGGATCTCTGGGGCCAACGTCCTGACTTTC. It is translated as CASGISGANVLTF. The whole variable domain, remainder taken from reference TRBV7-6 and TRBJ2-6, is GAGVSQSPRYKVTKRGQDVALRCDPISGHVSLYWYRQALGQGPEFLTYFNYEAQQDKSGLPNDRFSAERPEGSISTLTIQRTEQRDSAMYRCASGISGANVLTFGAGSRLTVL.

With respect to this clonotype: Since no conserved phenylalanine or tryptophan closes the CDR3, a read error is the likely cause. This chain connects TRBV5-8 to TRBJ2-7; D gene ambiguous. Trimming took 4 bases from V and 2 from J, leaving 4 bases between them. The germline gives CDR1 SGHTS, CDR2 YDEGEE. The CDR3 loop spans 11 amino acids. The CDR3 reads CASSLTYEQYY. CDR3 sequence (DNA): TGTGCCAGCAGCCTCACCTACGAGCAGTACTAC.

This clonotype was detected only a few times. The rearrangement uses TRBV18 and TRBJ2-1; D might be TRBD1 or TRBD2, each matching 6 bases. V was cut by 4 bases and J by 7 bases, with 11 bases left in between. Germline V CDR1 and CDR2: KGHSH, LQKENI. The CDR3 totals 13 residues. The CDR3 here is CASSRGGGNEQFF. CDR3 bases: TGTGCCAGCTCACGAGGAGGGGGGAATGAGCAGTTCTTC.

The rearrangement uses TRBV7-7 and TRBJ2-3, with 11 bases lining up with TRBD2. This CDR3 is built from 15 residues. Unmatched junction bases numbered 5, after V lost 5 bases and J lost 4 bases. The V gene's germline CDR1 is SSHAT and CDR2 FNYEAQ (reference sequence). CDR3 sequence (DNA): TGTGCCAGCAGCCAGACTAGCGGGGAAGCAGATACGCAGTATTTT. Translation: CASSQTSGEADTQYF.

The table lists this clonotype with a few counts. This chain's CDR3 is CASSQSPGMENRADTQYF. The CDR3 DNA reads as TGTGCCAGCAGCCAATCGCCAGGCATGGAGAACAGAGCAGATACGCAGTATTTT. The chain recombines TRBV4-2 with TRBJ2-3, with D unresolved. Germline V CDR1 and CDR2: LGHNA, YNFKEQ. Trimming left V 2 bases short and J 4 bases short, with 22 bases between. The CDR3 length is 18 residues.

This clonotype was observed many times. This chain joins TRBV6-5 and TRBJ2-5; TRBD1 aligns across 9 bases. In germline, CDR1 is MNHEY, CDR2 SVGAGI. The CDR3 is made up of 14 amino acids. Trimming removed 5 bases from V and 4 bases from J; junction bases left unmatched: 5. Written as DNA, the CDR3 is TGTGCCAGCAGTAAGGACAGGGGAGGAGAGACCCAGTACTTC. Translation gives CASSKDRGGETQYF.

The chain has TRBV4-3 and TRBJ2-6, with a tentative D call TRBD1 (6 bases). The CDR3 loop spans 16 amino acids. Looked up from germline, CDR1 is LGHNA and CDR2 is YSLEER. The V and J ends lost 1 base and 2 bases respectively, with 9 bases between them. The CDR3 DNA reads TGCGCCAGCAGCCAAGCCCCAGGGGCTGGGGCCAACGTCCTGACTTTC. It specifies CASSQAPGAGANVLTF.

The chain carries TRBV28 and TRBJ2-3; the D gene is possibly TRBD2 (6 bases). V dropped 3 bases and J dropped 2 bases, with 12 bases sitting between them. The CDR3 contains 15 residues. Germline CDR1 and CDR2: MDHEN and SYDVKM. The DNA of the CDR3 is TGTGCCAGCAGTTTGCCTAGCGCGATCACAGATACGCAGTATTTT. This translates into CASSLPSAITDTQYF.

In its sample, this clonotype was seen many times. V gene TRBV20-1 combines with J gene TRBJ1-1; TRBD1 matches 9 bases. V lost 8 bases and J lost 4; bases outside the gene matches: 2. The CDR3 has 11 amino acids. Germline V CDR1 and CDR2: DFQATT, SNEGSKA (reference sequence). DNA for the CDR3: TGCAGTAGGACAGGGGCCACTGAAGCTTTCTTT. Translated: CSRTGATEAFF.

This clonotype appeared a few times. This rearrangement joins TRBV7-9 to TRBJ2-5; the match to TRBD1 covers 7 bases. Germline V gene sequence: CDR1 SEHNR, CDR2 FQNEAQ (reference sequence). CDR3 size: 15 residues. The ends lost 5 bases at V and 2 bases at J; junction bases unmatched: 8. CDR3 amino acids: CASSRRTGQQETQYF. CDR3 DNA sequence: TGTGCCAGCAGCCGGAGGACAGGCCAGCAAGAGACCCAGTACTTC.

This chain connects TRBV5-1 to TRBJ2-6; TRBD1 agrees at 9 bases. CDR3 length: 16 amino acids. Trimming removed 6 bases from V and 4 bases from J; junction bases left unmatched: 8. The germline gives CDR1 SGHRS, CDR2 YFSETQ. The CDR3 protein is CASTIQGAGGANVLTF. Written as DNA, the CDR3 is TGCGCCAGCACCATACAGGGGGCGGGAGGGGCCAACGTCCTGACTTTC.

The CDR3 bases are TGTGCCAGCAGCTTGACTAGCCAAGAGACCCAGTACTTC. Residues: CASSLTSQETQYF. V is TRBV5-5 and J is TRBJ2-5; possible D gene TRBD2, 5 bases. V was clipped by 1 base and J by 1 base, with 5 bases between them. CDR3 size: 13 residues. The V gene's germline CDR1 is SGHKS and CDR2 YYEKEE (reference sequence).

This clonotype was counted ten times or more. The J gene is TRBJ1-2, the V gene TRBV4-1, with D perhaps TRBD1 (6 bases). The CDR3 is 16 amino acids. Trimming took 0 bases from V and 4 from J, leaving 15 bases between them. CDR1 and CDR2 from the germline V gene are MGHRA and YSYEKL. The CDR3, as DNA: TGCGCCAGCAGCCAAGAAGGGGGTCGAGGGTCCTATGGCTACACCTTC. Amino acids: CASSQEGGRGSYGYTF.

This clonotype was recorded a few times. The V call is TRBV9, the J call TRBJ2-3; 11 nucleotides align to TRBD2. The germline V gene has CDR1 SGDLS and CDR2 YYNGEE. The V segment lost 2 bases and the J segment 5 bases; nucleotides outside the gene matches: 4. This CDR3 contains 15 residues. This CDR3 is CASSVGTSGGDTQYF. CDR3 bases: TGTGCCAGCAGCGTCGGGACTAGCGGCGGAGATACGCAGTATTTT.

This clonotype was found a few times. CDR3 coding DNA: TGTGCCACCAGCAGAGATGCGGTGAACACTGAAGCTTTCTTT. Amino acids: CATSRDAVNTEAFF. The chain is built from TRBV15 and TRBJ1-1, with D unresolved. V lost 0 bases and J 0 bases, leaving 5 bases between the germline ends. This CDR3 region has 14 residues. Germline V gene data show CDR1 as LNHNV and CDR2 as YYDKDF (reference sequence).

This clonotype was recorded at least ten times. The gene calls are TRBV3-1 and TRBJ2-5; TRBD1 matches 9 bases. CDR1 LGHDT and CDR2 YNNKEL come from the germline V gene (reference sequence). This CDR3 has 17 amino acids. Unmatched junction bases numbered 10, after V lost 0 bases and J lost 5 bases. This chain's CDR3 is CASSQDVPTGGRETQYF. The CDR3 coding sequence is TGTGCCAGCAGCCAAGATGTCCCCACAGGGGGCCGGGAGACCCAGTACTTC.

This clonotype has at least ten counts. The chain uses TRBV7-9 and TRBJ2-7; 11 positions agree with TRBD1. The CDR3 contains 14 residues. The germline gives CDR1 SEHNR, CDR2 FQNEAQ (reference sequence). J gave up 3 bases and V 3 bases, and 1 base lay outside the gene matches. Written as DNA, the CDR3 is TGTGCCAGCAGCTTTGGGACAGGGGGCTACGAGCAGTACTTC. Translating it yields CASSFGTGGYEQYF. Based on the CDR3 plus reference TRBV7-9 and TRBJ2-7, the full variable domain is DTGVSQNPRHKITKRGQNVTFRCDPISEHNRLYWYRQTLGQGPEFLTYFQNEAQLEKSRLLSDRFSAERPKGSFSTLEIQRTEQGDSAMYLCASSFGTGGYEQYFGPGTRLTVT.

At least ten counts were recorded for this clonotype. The chain recombines TRBV6-6 with TRBJ2-3; 10 positions match TRBD1. The germline V gene has CDR1 MNHNY and CDR2 SVGAGI (reference sequence). CDR3 length: 12 amino acids. With 7 bases clipped from V and 6 bases from J, the junction kept 1 base outside the gene matches. The CDR3 DNA sequence: TGTGCCAGCACGGGACAGGGGGATACGCAGTATTTT. It encodes CASTGQGDTQYF.

This clonotype showed up many times. The chain carries TRBV27 and TRBJ2-4; 9 bases match TRBD1. This CDR3 is built from 16 residues. The ends lost 5 bases at V and 3 bases at J; junction bases unmatched: 8. CDR1 and CDR2 from the germline V gene are MNHEY and SMNVEV (reference sequence). CDR3 amino acids: CASSPGTGRGKNIQYF. CDR3 DNA sequence: TGTGCCAGCAGTCCAGGGACAGGGAGAGGCAAAAACATTCAGTACTTC.

This chain links TRBV18 with TRBJ1-4; no clear D gene. Germline V gene sequence: CDR1 KGHSH, CDR2 LQKENI. This CDR3 comprises 15 residues. Trimming cost V 3 bases and J 4 bases, with 12 bases left between them. Here the CDR3 DNA reads TGTGCCAGCTCACCGGACCGGACTCATAATGAAAAACTGTTTTTT. It encodes CASSPDRTHNEKLFF.